This TCR beta chain was sequenced in a study of blood T cell repertoires in COVID-19. Overall study: T cells, B-cell-depleted T cells, or PBMCs provided the cDNA or gDNA that served as material.

Germline V gene sequence: CDR1 KGHDR, CDR2 SFDVKD. CDR3 length equals 15 residues. With V trimmed by 4 bases and J by 1 base, 3 bases remained unmatched. Source study methods: Estimates of nucleated cell counts were drawn from the amplification of reference gene primers. The protocol was immunoSEQ multiplex PCR, while the TCRdb copy is restricted to in-frame clones and leaves out a portion. The DNA was the basis for D and trimming; V, J and clone size are from that table. The sample yields about 140,000 clones, about 80% seen once. This sequence joins TRBV24-1 and TRBJ2-4, with TRBD1 identical over 7 bases. Sequenced material: peripheral blood. The clonotype originates from a human donor in a cohort sampled during active COVID-19. CDR3 protein: CATSDPTGAKNIQYF. The DNA of the CDR3 is TGTGCCACCAGTGACCCGACAGGGGCCAAAAACATTCAGTACTTC.